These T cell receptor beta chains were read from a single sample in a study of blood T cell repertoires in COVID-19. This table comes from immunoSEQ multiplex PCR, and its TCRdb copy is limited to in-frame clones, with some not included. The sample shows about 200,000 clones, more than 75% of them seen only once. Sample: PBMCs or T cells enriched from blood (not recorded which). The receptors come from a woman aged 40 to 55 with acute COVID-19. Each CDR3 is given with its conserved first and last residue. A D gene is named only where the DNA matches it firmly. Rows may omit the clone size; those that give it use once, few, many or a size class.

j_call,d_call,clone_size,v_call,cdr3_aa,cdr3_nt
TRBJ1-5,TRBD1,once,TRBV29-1,CSGSQGLNQPQHF,TGCAGCGGGTCACAGGGGCTCAATCAGCCCCAGCATTTT
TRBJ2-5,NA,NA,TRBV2,CASRRAATGIQETQYF,TGTGCCAGCAGGCGCGCAGCCACAGGGATCCAAGAGACCCAGTACTTC
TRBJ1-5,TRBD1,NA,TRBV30,CAWSVSGTGGSPGNQPQHF,TGTGCCTGGAGTGTAAGTGGGACAGGGGGCAGCCCCGGGAATCAGCCCCAGCATTTT
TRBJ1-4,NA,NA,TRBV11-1,CASSPDTYATNEKLFF,TGTGCCAGCAGCCCGGACACCTATGCAACTAATGAAAAACTGTTTTTT
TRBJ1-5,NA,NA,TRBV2,CASSGRVGNSQPQHF,TGTGCCAGCAGCGGCAGGGTGGGAAATTCTCAGCCCCAGCATTTT
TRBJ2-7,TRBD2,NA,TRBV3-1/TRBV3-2,CASSQAIGSSGRAHEQYF,TGTGCCAGCAGCCAAGCCATCGGATCTAGCGGGAGGGCCCACGAGCAGTACTTC
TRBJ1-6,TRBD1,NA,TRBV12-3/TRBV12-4,CASSPGTGSPLHF,TGTGCCAGCAGTCCCGGGACAGGCTCACCCCTCCACTTT
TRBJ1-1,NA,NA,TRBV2,CASTLSGGSLGEAFF,TGTGCCAGCACCTTAAGCGGGGGCTCTTTGGGTGAAGCTTTCTTT
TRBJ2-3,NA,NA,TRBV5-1,CASSLVSQSTDTQYF,TGCGCCAGCAGCTTGGTTTCCCAGAGCACAGATACGCAGTATTTT
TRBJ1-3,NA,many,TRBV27,CASSLSPAAGTIYF,TGTGCCAGCAGTTTATCCCCCGCGGCCGGCACCATATATTTT
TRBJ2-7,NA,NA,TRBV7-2,CASSLDGIRGRNEQYF,TGTGCCAGCAGCTTAGATGGTATTCGGGGTAGGAACGAGCAGTACTTC
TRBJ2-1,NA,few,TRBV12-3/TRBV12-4,CASSRRLEQFF,TGTGCCAGCAGTCGTAGACTAGAGCAGTTCTTC
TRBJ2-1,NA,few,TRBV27,CASSLDGEVSYNEQFF,TGTGCCAGCAGTTTAGACGGGGAGGTCTCCTACAATGAGCAGTTCTTC
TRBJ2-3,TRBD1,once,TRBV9,CASSAGRGQGAGDTQYF,TGTGCCAGCAGCGCCGGGAGGGGACAGGGGGCCGGGGATACGCAGTATTTT
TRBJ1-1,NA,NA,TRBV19,CASSPRQSVRTEAFF,TGTGCCAGTAGTCCCCGACAGAGTGTTAGGACTGAAGCTTTCTTT
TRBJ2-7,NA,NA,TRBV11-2,CASSLLQAYEQYF,TGTGCCAGCAGCTTATTACAGGCCTACGAGCAGTACTTC
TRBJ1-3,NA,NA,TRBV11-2,CASSLLGLRSGNTIYF,TGTGCCAGCAGCTTATTGGGGCTTAGATCTGGAAACACCATATATTTT
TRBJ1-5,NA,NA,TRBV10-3,CAISESEGQPQHF,TGTGCCATCAGTGAGTCCGAGGGACAGCCCCAGCATTTT
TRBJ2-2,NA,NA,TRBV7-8,CASSRLANTGELFF,TGTGCCAGCAGTCGACTCGCGAACACCGGGGAGCTGTTTTTT
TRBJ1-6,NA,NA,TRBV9,CASSVRDTTPGSSPLHF,TGTGCCAGCAGCGTCCGGGACACAACGCCAGGATCTTCACCCCTCCACTTT
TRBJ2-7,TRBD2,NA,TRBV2,CASSGLAEEQYF,TGTGCCAGCAGTGGACTAGCGGAAGAGCAGTACTTC
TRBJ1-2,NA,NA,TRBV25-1,CASNGQNLYGYTF,TGTGCCAGCAATGGACAGAACCTCTATGGCTACACCTTC